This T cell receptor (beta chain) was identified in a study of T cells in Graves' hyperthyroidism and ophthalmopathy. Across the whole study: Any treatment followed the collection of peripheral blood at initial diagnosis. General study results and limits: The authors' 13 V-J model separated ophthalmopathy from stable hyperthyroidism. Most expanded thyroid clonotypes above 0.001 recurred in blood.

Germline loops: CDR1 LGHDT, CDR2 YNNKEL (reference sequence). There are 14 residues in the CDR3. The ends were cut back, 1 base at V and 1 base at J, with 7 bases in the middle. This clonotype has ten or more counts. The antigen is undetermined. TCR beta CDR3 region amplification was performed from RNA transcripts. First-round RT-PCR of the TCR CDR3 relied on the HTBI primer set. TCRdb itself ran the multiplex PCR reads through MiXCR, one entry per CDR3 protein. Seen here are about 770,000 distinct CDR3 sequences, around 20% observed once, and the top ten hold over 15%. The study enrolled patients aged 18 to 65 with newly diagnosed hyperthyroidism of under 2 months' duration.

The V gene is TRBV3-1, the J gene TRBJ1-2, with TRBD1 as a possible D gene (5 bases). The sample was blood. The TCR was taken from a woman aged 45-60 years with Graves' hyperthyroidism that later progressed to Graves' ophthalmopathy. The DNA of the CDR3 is TGTGCCAGCAGCCAAGGGGGCGATAACTATGGCTACACCTTC. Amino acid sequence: CASSQGGDNYGYTF.